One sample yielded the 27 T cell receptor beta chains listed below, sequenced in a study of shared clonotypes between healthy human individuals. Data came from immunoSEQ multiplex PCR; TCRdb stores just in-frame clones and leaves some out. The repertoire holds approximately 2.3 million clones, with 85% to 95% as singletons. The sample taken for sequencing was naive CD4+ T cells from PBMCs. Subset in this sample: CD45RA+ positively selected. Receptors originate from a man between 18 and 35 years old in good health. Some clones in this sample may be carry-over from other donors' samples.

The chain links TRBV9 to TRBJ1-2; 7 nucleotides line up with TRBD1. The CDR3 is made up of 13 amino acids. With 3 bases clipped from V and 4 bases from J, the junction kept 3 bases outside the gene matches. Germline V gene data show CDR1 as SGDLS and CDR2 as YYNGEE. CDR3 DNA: TGTGCCAGCAGCGGAGGACAGGCCTATGGCTACACCTTC. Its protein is CASSGGQAYGYTF.

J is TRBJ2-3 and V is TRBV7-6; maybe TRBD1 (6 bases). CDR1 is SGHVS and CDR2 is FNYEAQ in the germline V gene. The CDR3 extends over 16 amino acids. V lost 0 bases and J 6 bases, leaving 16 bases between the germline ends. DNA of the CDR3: TGTGCCAGCAGCTTAGCGATTAACAGGGTGGGGGATACGCAGTATTTT. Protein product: CASSLAINRVGDTQYF.

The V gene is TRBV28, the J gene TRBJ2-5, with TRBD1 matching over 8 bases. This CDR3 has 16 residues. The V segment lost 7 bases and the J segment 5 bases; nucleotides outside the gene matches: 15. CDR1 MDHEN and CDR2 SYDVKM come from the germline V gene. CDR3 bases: TGTGCCAGCACCTTGGGGTGGACAGGGTCGGGGGAGACCCAGTACTTC. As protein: CASTLGWTGSGETQYF.

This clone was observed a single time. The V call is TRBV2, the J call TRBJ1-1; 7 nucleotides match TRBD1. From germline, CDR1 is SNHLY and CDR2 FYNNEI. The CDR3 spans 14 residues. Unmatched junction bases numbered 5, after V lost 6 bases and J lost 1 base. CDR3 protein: CASRLTGTNTEAFF. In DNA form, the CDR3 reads TGTGCCAGCAGGTTGACAGGGACGAACACTGAAGCTTTCTTT.

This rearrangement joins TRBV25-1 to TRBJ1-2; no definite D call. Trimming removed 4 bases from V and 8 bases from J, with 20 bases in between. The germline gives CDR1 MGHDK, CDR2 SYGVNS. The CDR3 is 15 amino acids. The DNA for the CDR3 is TGTGCCAGCAGTGGCTACCCAGCGGGGAGTGGGGGCTACACCTTC. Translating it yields CASSGYPAGSGGYTF.

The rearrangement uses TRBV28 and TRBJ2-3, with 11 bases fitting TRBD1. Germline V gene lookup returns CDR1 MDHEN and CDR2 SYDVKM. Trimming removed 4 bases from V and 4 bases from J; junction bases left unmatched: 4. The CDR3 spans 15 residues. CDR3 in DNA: TGTGCCAGCAGTTCTCCGGGACAGGGGGCAGATACGCAGTATTTT. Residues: CASSSPGQGADTQYF.

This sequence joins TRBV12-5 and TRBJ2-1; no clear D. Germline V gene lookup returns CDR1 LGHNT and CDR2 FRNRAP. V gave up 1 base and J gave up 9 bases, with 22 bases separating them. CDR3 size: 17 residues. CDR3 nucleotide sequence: TGTGCTAGTGGTTTGGCACAACAGTCGGTTGAAGTCGGTGAGCAGTTCTTC. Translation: CASGLAQQSVEVGEQFF.

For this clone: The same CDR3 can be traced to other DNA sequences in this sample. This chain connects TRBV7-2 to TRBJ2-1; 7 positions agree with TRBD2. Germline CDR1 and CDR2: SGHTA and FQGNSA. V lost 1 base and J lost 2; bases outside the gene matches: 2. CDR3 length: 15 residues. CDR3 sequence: CASSLGLAAYNEQFF. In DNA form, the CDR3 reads TGTGCCAGCAGCTTAGGGCTAGCGGCCTACAATGAGCAGTTCTTC.

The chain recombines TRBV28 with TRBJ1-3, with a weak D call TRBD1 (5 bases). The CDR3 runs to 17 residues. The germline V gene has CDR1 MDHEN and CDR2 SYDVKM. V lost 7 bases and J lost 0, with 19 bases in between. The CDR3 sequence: CASIRAGGTSSGNTIYF. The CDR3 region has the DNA TGTGCCAGCATTCGAGCGGGGGGGACGAGCTCTGGAAACACCATATATTTT.

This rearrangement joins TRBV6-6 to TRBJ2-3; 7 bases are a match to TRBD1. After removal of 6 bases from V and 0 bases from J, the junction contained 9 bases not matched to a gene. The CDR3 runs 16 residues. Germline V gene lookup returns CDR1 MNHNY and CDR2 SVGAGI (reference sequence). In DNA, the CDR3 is TGTGCCAGCAGCCGTACAGGGGCCGTAAGCACAGATACGCAGTATTTT. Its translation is CASSRTGAVSTDTQYF.

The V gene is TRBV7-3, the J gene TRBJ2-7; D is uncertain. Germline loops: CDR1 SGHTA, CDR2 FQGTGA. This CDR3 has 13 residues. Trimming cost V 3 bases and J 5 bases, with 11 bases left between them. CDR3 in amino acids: CASSFGQADEQYF. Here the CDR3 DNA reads TGTGCCAGCAGCTTCGGGCAGGCGGACGAGCAGTACTTC.

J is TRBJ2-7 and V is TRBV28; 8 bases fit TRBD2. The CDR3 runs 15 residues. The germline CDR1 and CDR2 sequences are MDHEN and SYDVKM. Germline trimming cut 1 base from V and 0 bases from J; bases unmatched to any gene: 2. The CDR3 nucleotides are TGTGCCAGCAGTTTATCCGGGAGGGCCTCCTACGAGCAGTACTTC. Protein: CASSLSGRASYEQYF. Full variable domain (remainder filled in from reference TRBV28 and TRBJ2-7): DVKVTQSSRYLVKRTGEKVFLECVQDMDHENMFWYRQDPGLGLRLIYFSYDVKMKEKGDIPEGYSVSREKKERFSLILESASTNQTSMYLCASSLSGRASYEQYFGPGTRLTVT.

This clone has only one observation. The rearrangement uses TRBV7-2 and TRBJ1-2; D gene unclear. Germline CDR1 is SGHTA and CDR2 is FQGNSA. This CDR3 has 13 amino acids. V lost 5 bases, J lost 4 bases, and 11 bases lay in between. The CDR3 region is CASSPLPLYGYTF. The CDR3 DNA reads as TGTGCCAGCAGCCCCTTACCACTCTATGGCTACACCTTC.

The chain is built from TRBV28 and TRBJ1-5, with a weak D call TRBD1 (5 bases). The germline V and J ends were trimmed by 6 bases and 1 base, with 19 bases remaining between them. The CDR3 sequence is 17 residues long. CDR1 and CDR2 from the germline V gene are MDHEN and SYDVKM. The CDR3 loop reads CASRPNRGAGSNQPQHF. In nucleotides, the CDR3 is TGTGCCAGCAGGCCCAACCGAGGGGCGGGGAGCAATCAGCCCCAGCATTTT.

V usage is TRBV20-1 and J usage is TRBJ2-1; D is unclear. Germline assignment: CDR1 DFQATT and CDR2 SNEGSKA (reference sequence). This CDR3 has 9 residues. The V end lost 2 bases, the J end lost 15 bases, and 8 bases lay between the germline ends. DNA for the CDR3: TGCAGTGCTAGAAAGCTAGGGTTCTTC. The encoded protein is CSARKLGFF.

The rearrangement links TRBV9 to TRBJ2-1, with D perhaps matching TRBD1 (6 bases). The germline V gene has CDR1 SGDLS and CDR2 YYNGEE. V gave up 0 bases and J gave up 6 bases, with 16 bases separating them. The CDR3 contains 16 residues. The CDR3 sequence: CASSVVGRGNLNEQFF. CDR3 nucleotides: TGTGCCAGCAGCGTAGTGGGAAGGGGGAACCTCAATGAGCAGTTCTTC.

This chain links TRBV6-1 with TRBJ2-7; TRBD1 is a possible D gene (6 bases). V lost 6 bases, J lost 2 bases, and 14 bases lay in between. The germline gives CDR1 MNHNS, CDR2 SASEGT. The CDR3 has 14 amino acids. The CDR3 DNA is TGTGCCAGCAGCGACAGAGACAGGACCTACGAGCAGTACTTC. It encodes CASSDRDRTYEQYF.

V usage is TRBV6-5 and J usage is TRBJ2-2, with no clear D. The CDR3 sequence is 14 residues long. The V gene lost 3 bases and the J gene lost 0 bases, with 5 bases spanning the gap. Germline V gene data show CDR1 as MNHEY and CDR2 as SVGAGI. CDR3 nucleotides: TGTGCCAGCAGTTATATACCGAACACCGGGGAGCTGTTTTTT. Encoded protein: CASSYIPNTGELFF.

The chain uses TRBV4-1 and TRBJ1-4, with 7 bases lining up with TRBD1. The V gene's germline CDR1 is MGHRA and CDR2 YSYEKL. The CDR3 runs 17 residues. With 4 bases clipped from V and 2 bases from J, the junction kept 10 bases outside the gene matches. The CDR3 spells CASSPGQRRRTNEKLFF. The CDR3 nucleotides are TGCGCCAGCAGCCCGGGACAGCGGCGTCGCACTAATGAAAAACTGTTTTTT.

CDR3 nucleotide sequence: TGTGCCAGCAGTTACTCGTCAGGCAGAAATGAAAAACTGTTTTTT. Encoded protein: CASSYSSGRNEKLFF. The rearrangement links TRBV6-5 to TRBJ1-4; D unclear. Trimming removed 0 bases at V and 5 bases at J, with 10 bases between. Per germline, CDR1 MNHEY and CDR2 SVGAGI. The CDR3 is 15 amino acids.

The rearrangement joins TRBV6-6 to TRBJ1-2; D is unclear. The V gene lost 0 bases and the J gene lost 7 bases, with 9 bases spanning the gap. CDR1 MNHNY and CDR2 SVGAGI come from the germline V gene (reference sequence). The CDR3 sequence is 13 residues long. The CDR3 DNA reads TGTGCCAGCAGTTACTCGGGCGGTCCTGGCTACACCTTC. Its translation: CASSYSGGPGYTF.

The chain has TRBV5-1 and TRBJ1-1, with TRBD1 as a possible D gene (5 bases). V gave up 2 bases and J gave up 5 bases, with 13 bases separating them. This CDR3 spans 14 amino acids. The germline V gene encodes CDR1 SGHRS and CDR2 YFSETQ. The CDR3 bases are TGCGCCAGCAGCTTCCAGGGCAGGGAAACTGAAGCTTTCTTT. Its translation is CASSFQGRETEAFF.

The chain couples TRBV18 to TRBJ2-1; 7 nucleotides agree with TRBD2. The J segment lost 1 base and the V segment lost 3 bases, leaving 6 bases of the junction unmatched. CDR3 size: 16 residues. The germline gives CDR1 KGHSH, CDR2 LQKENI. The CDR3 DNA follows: TGTGCCAGCTCACCCGTGGGTAGCGGGTCCTACAATGAGCAGTTCTTC. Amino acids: CASSPVGSGSYNEQFF.

CDR3 region: CASSSWDTGELFF. For the CDR3, the DNA is TGTGCCAGCAGTTCATGGGACACCGGGGAGCTGTTTTTT. V gene TRBV28 combines with J gene TRBJ2-2; D is uncertain. The CDR3 contains 13 residues. Trimming took 4 bases from V and 3 from J, leaving 6 bases between them. Germline values: CDR1 MDHEN, CDR2 SYDVKM.

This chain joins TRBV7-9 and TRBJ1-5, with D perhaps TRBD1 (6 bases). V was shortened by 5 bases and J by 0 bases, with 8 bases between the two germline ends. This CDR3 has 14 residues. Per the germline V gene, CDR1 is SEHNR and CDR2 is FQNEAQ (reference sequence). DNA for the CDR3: TGTGCCAGCAGCGGACAGAATAGCAATCAGCCCCAGCATTTT. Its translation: CASSGQNSNQPQHF.

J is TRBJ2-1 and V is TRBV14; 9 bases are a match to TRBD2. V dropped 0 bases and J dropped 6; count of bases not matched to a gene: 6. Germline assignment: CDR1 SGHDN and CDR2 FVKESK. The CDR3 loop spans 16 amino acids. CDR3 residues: CASSQELAGDPNEQFF. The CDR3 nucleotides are TGTGCCAGCAGCCAAGAGTTAGCGGGAGACCCCAATGAGCAGTTCTTC.

The CDR3 bases are TGCGCCAGCAGCTTGAGTCTAGCGGGAGGAGGAGGGGGCCAAGAGACCCAGTACTTC. This sequence encodes CASSLSLAGGGGGQETQYF. The genes are TRBV5-1 and TRBJ2-5; TRBD2 agrees at 11 bases. Germline loops: CDR1 SGHRS, CDR2 YFSETQ. J lost 1 base, V lost 1 base, and 12 bases had no gene match. This CDR3 comprises 19 residues.